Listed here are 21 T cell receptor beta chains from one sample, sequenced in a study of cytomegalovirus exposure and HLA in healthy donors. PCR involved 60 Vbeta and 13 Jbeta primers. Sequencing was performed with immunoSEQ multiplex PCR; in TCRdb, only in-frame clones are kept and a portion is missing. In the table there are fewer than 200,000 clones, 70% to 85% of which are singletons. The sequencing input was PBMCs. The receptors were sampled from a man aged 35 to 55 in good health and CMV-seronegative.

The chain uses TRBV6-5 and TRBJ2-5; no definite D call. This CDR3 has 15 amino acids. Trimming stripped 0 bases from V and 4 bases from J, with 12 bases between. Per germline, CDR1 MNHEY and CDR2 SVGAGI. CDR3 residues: CASSYSSVSGETQYF. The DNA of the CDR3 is TGTGCCAGCAGTTACTCCTCCGTCTCAGGAGAGACCCAGTACTTC.

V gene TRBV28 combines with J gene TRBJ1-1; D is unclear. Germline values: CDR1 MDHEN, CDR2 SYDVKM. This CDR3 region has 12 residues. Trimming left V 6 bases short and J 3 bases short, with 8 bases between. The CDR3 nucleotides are TGTGCCAGCAGCCTTCGGGACACTGAAGCTTTCTTT. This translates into CASSLRDTEAFF.

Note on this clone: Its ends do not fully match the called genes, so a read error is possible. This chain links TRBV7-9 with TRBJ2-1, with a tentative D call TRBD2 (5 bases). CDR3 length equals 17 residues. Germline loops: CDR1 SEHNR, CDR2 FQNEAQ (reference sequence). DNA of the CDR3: TGTGCCAGCAGCTTAGGATCAGGACTTGGAACGTACATTGAGCAGTTCTTC. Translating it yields CASSLGSGLGTYIEQFF.

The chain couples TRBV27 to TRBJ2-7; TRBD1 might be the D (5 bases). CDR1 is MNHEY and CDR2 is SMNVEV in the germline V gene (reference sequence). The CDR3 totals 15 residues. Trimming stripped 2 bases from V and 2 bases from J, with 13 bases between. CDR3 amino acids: CASSLTLDRTYEQYF. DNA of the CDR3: TGTGCCAGCAGTTTAACGCTAGACAGAACCTACGAGCAGTACTTC.

CDR3 in DNA: TGTGCCTGGAGTGCTAAACTAGCGGGGGTTCATGGTGAGCAGTTCTTC. It translates to CAWSAKLAGVHGEQFF. V gene TRBV30 combines with J gene TRBJ2-1; TRBD2 matches at 11 bases. V lost 1 base to trimming and J lost 9 bases; unmatched junction nucleotides: 11. CDR1 is GTSNPN and CDR2 is SVGIG in the germline V gene (reference sequence). This CDR3 contains 16 residues.

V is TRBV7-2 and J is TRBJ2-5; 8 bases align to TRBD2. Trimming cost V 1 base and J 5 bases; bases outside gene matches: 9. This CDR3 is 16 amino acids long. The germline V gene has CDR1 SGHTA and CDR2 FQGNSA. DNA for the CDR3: TGTGCCAGCAGCTTAGGGGCGGGGGGTTTACGGGAGACCCAGTACTTC. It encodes CASSLGAGGLRETQYF.

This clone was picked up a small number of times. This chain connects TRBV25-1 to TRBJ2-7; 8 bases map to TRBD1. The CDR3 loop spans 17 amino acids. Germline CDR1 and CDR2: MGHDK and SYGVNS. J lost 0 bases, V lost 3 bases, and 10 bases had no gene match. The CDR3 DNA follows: TGTGCCAGCAGTGACTCACAGGGGGGTATGAGCTCCTACGAGCAGTACTTC. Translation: CASSDSQGGMSSYEQYF.

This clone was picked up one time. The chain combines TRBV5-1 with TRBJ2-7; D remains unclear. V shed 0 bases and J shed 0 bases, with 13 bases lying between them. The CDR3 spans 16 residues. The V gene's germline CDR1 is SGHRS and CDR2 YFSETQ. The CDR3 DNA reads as TGCGCCAGCAGCTTGGAGAGTCAGGCCTTCTCCTACGAGCAGTACTTC. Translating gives CASSLESQAFSYEQYF.

The CDR3, as DNA: TGCGCCAGCAGCCCAGGGGTCACGGATGAAAAACTGTTTTTT. Translated: CASSPGVTDEKLFF. The gene calls are TRBV4-1 and TRBJ1-4, with a weak D call TRBD1 (6 bases). CDR3 length: 14 amino acids. CDR1 is MGHRA and CDR2 is YSYEKL in the germline V gene. V lost 4 bases and J 6 bases, leaving 12 bases between the germline ends.

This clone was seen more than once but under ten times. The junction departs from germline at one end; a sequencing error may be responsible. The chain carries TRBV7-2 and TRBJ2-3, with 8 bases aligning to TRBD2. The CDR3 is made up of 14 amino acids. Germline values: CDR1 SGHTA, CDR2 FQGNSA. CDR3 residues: CASSLRTSKDTQYF. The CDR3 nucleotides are TGTGCCAGCAGCTTACGGACTAGCAAAGATACGCAGTATTTT.

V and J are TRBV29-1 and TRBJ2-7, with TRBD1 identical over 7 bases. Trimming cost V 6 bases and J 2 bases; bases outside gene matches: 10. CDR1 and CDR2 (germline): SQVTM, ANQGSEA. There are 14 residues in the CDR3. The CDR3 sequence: CSVIKQGLPYEQYF. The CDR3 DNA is TGCAGCGTAATCAAACAGGGGTTGCCCTACGAGCAGTACTTC.

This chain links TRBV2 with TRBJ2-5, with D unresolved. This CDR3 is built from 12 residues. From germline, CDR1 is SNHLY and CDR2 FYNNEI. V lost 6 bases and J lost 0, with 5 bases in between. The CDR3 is CASRSDQETQYF. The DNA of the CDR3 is TGTGCCAGCAGATCGGACCAAGAGACCCAGTACTTC. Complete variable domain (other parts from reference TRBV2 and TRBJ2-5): EPEVTQTPSHQVTQMGQEVILRCVPISNHLYFYWYRQILGQKVEFLVSFYNNEISEKSEIFDDQFSVERPDGSNFTLKIRSTKLEDSAMYFCASRSDQETQYFGPGTRLLVL.

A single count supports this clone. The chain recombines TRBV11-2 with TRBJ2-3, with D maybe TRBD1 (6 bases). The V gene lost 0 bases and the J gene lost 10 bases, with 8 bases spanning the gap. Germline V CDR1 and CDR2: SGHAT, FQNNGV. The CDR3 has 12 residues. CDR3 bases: TGTGCCAGCAGCTTAGAAGGGGGTGCGCAGTATTTT. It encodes CASSLEGGAQYF.

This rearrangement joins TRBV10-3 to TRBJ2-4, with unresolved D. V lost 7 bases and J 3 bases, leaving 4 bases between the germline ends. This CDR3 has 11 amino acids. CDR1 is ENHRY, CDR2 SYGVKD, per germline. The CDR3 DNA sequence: TGTGCCATCATGAGCAAAAACATTCAGTACTTC. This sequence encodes CAIMSKNIQYF.

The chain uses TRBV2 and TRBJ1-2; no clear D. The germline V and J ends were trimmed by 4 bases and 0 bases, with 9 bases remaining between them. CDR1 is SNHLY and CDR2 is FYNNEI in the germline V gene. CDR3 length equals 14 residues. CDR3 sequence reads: CASSVEEANYGYTF. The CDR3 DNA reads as TGTGCCAGCAGTGTAGAGGAAGCTAACTATGGCTACACCTTC.

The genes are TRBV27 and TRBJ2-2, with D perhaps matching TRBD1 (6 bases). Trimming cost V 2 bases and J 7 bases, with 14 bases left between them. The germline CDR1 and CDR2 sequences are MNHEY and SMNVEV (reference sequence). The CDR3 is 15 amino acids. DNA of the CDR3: TGTGCCAGCAGTTTAAGAAGGGACACCCGCGGGGAGCTGTTTTTT. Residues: CASSLRRDTRGELFF.

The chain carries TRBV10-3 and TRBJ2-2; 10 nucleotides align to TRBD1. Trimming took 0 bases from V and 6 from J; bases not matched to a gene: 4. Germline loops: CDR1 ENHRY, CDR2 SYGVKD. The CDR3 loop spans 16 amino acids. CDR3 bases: TGTGCCATCAGTGAGTCCGGGACAGGGGTAGCCGGGGAGCTGTTTTTT. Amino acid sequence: CAISESGTGVAGELFF.

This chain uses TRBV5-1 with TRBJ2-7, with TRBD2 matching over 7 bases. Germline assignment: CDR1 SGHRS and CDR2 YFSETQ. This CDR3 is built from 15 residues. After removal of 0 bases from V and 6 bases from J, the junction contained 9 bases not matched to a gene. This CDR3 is CASSLASGGLREQYF. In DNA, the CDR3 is TGCGCCAGCAGCTTGGCCTCGGGGGGTCTTCGCGAGCAGTACTTC.

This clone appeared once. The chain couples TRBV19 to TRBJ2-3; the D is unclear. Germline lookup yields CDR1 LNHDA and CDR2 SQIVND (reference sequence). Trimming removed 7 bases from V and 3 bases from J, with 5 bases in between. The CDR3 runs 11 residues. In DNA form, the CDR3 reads TGTGCCAGTACCCAAACAGATACGCAGTATTTT. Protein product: CASTQTDTQYF.

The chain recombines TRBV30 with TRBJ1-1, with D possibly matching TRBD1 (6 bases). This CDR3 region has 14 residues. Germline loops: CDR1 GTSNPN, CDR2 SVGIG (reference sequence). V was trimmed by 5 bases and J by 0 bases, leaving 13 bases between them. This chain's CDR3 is CAWVGGHLNTEAFF. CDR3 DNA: TGTGCCTGGGTGGGGGGGCATCTGAACACTGAAGCTTTCTTT.

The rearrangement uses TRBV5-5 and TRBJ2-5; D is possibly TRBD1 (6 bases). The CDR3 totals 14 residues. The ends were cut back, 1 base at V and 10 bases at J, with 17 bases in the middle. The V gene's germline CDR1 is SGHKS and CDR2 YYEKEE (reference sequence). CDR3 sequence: CASSLWDTGGDQYF. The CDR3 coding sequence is TGTGCCAGCAGCTTGTGGGACACCGGTGGGGACCAGTACTTC.